The subject of this entry is one T cell receptor beta chain. The data are from a study of cytomegalovirus exposure and HLA in healthy donors. The CDR3 runs 16 residues. Trimming shortened V by 7 bases and J by 2 bases, and 19 bases separated the two germline ends. Germline values: CDR1 SGHNT, CDR2 YENEEA. This PCR relied on a set of 60 Vbeta primers and 13 Jbeta primers. Here immunoSEQ multiplex PCR was the method, and the copy in TCRdb shows in-frame clones only, minus some. This sample carries roughly 100,000 clones, approximately 76% of them seen once, and the ten largest clones take 5% to 5.5%. Sequencing used PBMCs. V and J are TRBV11-3 and TRBJ2-3; D ambiguous. The sequence came from a man aged 30-40 years in good health and CMV-seropositive. The CDR3 loop reads CASIISLFNYTDTQYF. The CDR3, as DNA: TGTGCCAGCATCATAAGCTTATTCAACTACACAGATACGCAGTATTTT. The complete variable domain, with remaining parts taken from reference TRBV11-3 and TRBJ2-3, reads EAGVVQSPRYKIIEKKQPVAFWCNPISGHNTLYWYLQNLGQGPELLIRYENEEAVDDSQLPKDRFSAERLKGVDSTLKIQPAELGDSAVYLCASIISLFNYTDTQYFGPGTRLTVL.